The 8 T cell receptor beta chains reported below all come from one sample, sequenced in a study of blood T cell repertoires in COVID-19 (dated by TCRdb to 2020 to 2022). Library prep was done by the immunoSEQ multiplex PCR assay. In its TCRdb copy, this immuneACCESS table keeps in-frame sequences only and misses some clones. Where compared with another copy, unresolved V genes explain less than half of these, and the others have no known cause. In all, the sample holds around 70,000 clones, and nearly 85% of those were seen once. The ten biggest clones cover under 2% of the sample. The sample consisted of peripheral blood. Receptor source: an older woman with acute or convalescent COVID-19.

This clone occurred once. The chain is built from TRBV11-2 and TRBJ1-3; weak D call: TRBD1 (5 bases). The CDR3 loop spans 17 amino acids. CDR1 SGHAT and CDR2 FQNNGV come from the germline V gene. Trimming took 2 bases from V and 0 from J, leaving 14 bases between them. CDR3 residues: CASSLRLAGGSGNTIYF. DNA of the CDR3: TGTGCCAGCAGCTTACGACTTGCGGGGGGCTCTGGAAACACCATATATTTT.

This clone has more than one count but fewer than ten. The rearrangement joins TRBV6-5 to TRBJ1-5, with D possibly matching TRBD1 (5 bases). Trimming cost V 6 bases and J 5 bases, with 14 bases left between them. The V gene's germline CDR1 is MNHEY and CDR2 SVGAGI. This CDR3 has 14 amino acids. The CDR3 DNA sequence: TGTGCCAGCAGCACCTCAGGGTCCCATCAGCCCCAGCATTTT. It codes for CASSTSGSHQPQHF.

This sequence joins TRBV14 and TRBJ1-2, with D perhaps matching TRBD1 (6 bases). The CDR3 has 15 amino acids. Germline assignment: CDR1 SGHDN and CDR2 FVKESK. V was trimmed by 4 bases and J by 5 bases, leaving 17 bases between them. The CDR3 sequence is CASSRGPLQGYGYTF. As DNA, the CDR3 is TGTGCCAGCAGCCGGGGGCCACTCCAGGGATATGGCTACACCTTC.

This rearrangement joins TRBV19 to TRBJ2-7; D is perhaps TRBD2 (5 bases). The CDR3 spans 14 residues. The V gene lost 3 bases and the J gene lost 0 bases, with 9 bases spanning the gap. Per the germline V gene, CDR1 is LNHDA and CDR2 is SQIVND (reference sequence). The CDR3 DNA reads TGTGCCAGTAGTATTTCGACTAACTCCTACGAGCAGTACTTC. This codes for CASSISTNSYEQYF. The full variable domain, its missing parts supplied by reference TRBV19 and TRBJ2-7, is DGGITQSPKYLFRKEGQNVTLSCEQNLNHDAMYWYRQDPGQGLRLIYYSQIVNDFQKGDIAEGYSVSREKKESFPLTVTSAQKNPTAFYLCASSISTNSYEQYFGPGTRLTVT.

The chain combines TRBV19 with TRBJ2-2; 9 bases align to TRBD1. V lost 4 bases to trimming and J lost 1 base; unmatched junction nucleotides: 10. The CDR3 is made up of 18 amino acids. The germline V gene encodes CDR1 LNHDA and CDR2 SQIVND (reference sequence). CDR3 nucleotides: TGTGCCAGTAGTAGCCCCTCTCCGGGACAGGGGAACACCGGGGAGCTGTTTTTT. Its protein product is CASSSPSPGQGNTGELFF.

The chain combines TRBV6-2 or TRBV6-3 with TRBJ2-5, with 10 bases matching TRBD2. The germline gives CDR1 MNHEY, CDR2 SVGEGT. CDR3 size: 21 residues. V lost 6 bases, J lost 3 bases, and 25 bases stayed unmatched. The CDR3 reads CASSFPPRASGGLAREETQYF. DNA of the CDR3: TGTGCCAGCAGCTTCCCGCCAAGGGCTAGCGGGGGCCTGGCGCGAGAAGAGACCCAGTACTTC.

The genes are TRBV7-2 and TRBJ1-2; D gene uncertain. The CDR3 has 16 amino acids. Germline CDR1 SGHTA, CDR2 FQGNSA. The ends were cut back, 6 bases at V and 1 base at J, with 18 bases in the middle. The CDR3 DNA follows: TGTGCCAGCAGACCCGGGCGGGTGCCTATTAACTATGGCTACACCTTC. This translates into CASRPGRVPINYGYTF.

The CDR3, as DNA: TGTGCCAGCAACGACTTTGGGGGGGCGGACTATGGCTACACCTTC. Encoded protein: CASNDFGGADYGYTF. The genes are TRBV27 and TRBJ1-2; weak D call: TRBD1 (6 bases). This CDR3 spans 15 amino acids. Germline V gene lookup returns CDR1 MNHEY and CDR2 SMNVEV (reference sequence). Trimming shortened V by 7 bases and J by 3 bases, and 18 bases separated the two germline ends.